The sequence of this TCR beta chain was determined in a study of pediatric ulcerative colitis. The CDR3 has 16 amino acids. V was clipped by 4 bases and J by 5 bases; unmatched bases: 9. Germline values: CDR1 LGHNA, CDR2 YSLEER. The method was immunoSEQ multiplex PCR; TCRdb's version includes in-frame clones alone and lacks a portion of them. Of some 15,000 clones listed, over 70% are singletons. Rectal tissue came from one to two pinch biopsies taken at colonoscopy. The sequence came from a boy aged 10-17 years who was a control in a study of pediatric ulcerative colitis. The genes are TRBV4-3 and TRBJ2-7; 12 bases agree with TRBD2. Sequencing was carried out using gut tissue. DNA for the CDR3: TGCGCCAGCAGCCTGACACTAGCGGGGGGAATGGACGAGCAGTACTTC. It codes for CASSLTLAGGMDEQYF.